The 7 T cell receptor beta chains given below trace back to one sample, sequenced in a study of shared clonotypes between healthy human individuals. Only in-frame clones appear in the TCRdb table, and some are missing; sequencing was by immunoSEQ multiplex PCR. The sample consists of under 600,000 clones, around three quarters of them appearing once. The specimen sequenced was PBMCs. The source of these receptors is a woman aged 40-49 years in good health. Some clones in this sample may be carry-over from other donors' samples.

V and J are TRBV5-4 and TRBJ1-2, with a weak D call TRBD1 (6 bases). Germline V CDR1 and CDR2: SGHNT, YYREEE (reference sequence). The length of the CDR3 is 13 residues. With 1 base removed from V and 8 bases from J, the gap between germline ends came to 12 bases. Here the CDR3 reads CASSLRGARGYTF. The CDR3 DNA sequence: TGTGCCAGCAGCTTGCGGGGGGCACGAGGCTACACCTTC. The full variable domain, rest sourced from reference TRBV5-4 and TRBJ1-2, is ETGVTQSPTHLIKTRGQQVTLRCSSQSGHNTVSWYQQALGQGPQFIFQYYREEENGRGNFPPRFSGLQFPNYSSELNVNALELDDSALYLCASSLRGARGYTFGSGTRLTVV.

The chain employs TRBV27 and TRBJ2-7; the match to TRBD2 covers 12 bases. The V gene's germline CDR1 is MNHEY and CDR2 SMNVEV (reference sequence). The CDR3 is 14 residues long. With V trimmed by 6 bases and J by 4 bases, 4 bases remained unmatched. Here the CDR3 DNA reads TGTGCCAGCAGGCTAGCGGGAGGGATTTACGAGCAGTACTTC. This encodes CASRLAGGIYEQYF.

The chain combines TRBV15 with TRBJ1-4, with 8 nucleotides matching TRBD1. V lost 0 bases, J lost 4 bases, and 7 bases stayed unmatched. Looked up from germline, CDR1 is LNHNV and CDR2 is YYDKDF (reference sequence). CDR3 length: 17 amino acids. CDR3 loop: CATSRDPTGGNNEKLFF. The CDR3 DNA sequence: TGTGCCACCAGCAGAGATCCAACAGGGGGAAATAATGAAAAACTGTTTTTT.

The count of this clone is one. The chain has TRBV7-9 and TRBJ2-1; 7 nucleotides align to TRBD2. CDR1 SEHNR and CDR2 FQNEAQ come from the germline V gene (reference sequence). Trimming at V came to 2 bases and at J to 6 bases, leaving 4 bases not matched to a gene. This CDR3 is 14 amino acids long. The CDR3 sequence: CASSLTRTSNEQFF. Here the CDR3 DNA reads TGTGCCAGCAGCTTAACGAGGACTAGCAATGAGCAGTTCTTC.

The chain employs TRBV5-5 and TRBJ2-3, with TRBD2 identical over 11 bases. The CDR3 spans 16 residues. Looked up from germline, CDR1 is SGHKS and CDR2 is YYEKEE (reference sequence). J lost 6 bases, V lost 4 bases, and 10 bases had no gene match. CDR3 sequence reads: CASSMIAGGPGDTQYF. The CDR3 DNA reads TGTGCCAGCAGCATGATAGCGGGAGGGCCCGGGGATACGCAGTATTTT.

The chain combines TRBV7-2 with TRBJ1-1, with D unclear. The CDR3 sequence is 13 residues long. V lost 2 bases to trimming and J lost 2 bases, with 6 bases between them. Germline V gene data show CDR1 as SGHTA and CDR2 as FQGNSA. CDR3: CASSLMRNTEAFF. Written as DNA, the CDR3 is TGTGCCAGCAGCTTAATGCGTAACACTGAAGCTTTCTTT.

This sequence joins TRBV28 and TRBJ2-7; D may correspond to TRBD1 or TRBD2 (5 bases each). The germline V gene has CDR1 MDHEN and CDR2 SYDVKM. CDR3 length: 16 amino acids. V was cut by 7 bases and J by 6 bases, with 25 bases left in between. The CDR3 DNA follows: TGTGCCAGCACCCTCATCTTGGGGACCTCCTCGGCCGAGCAGTACTTC. Translation gives CASTLILGTSSAEQYF.